The sequence of this TCR beta chain was determined in a study of blood T cell repertoires in COVID-19. The germline gives CDR1 SGHTA, CDR2 FQGTGA. CDR3 length: 14 residues. Deletions cut 2 bases from V and 4 bases from J, with 8 bases between. Generated by immunoSEQ multiplex PCR, the TCRdb table keeps only in-frame clones and is missing some. This sample has fewer than 80,000 clones; around 74% occur once, and the top ten carry 28%. The rearrangement links TRBV7-3 to TRBJ2-2; no firm D call. The sequenced material came from peripheral blood. This clonotype was sampled from a woman over 75 with acute or convalescent COVID-19. CDR3 protein: CASSLSRFTGELFF. The CDR3 coding sequence is TGTGCCAGCAGCTTATCTAGGTTCACCGGGGAGCTGTTTTTT. Looking up the rest from reference TRBV7-3 and TRBJ2-2 gives the full variable domain: GAGVSQTPSNKVTEKGKYVELRCDPISGHTALYWYRQSLGQGPEFLIYFQGTGAADDSGLPNDRFFAVRPEGSVSTLKIQRTERGDSAVYLCASSLSRFTGELFFGEGSRLTVL.